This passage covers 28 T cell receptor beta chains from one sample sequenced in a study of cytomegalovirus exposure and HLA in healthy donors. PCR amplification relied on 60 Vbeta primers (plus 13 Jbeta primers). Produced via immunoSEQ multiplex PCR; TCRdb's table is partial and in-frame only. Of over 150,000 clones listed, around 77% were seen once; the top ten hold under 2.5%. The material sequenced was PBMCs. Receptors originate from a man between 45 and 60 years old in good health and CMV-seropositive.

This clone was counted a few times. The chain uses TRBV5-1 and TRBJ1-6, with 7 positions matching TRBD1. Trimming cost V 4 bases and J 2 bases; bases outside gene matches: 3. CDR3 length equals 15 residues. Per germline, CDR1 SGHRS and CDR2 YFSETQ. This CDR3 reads CASSGQGAYNSPLHF. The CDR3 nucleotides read TGCGCCAGCAGCGGTCAGGGGGCCTATAATTCACCCCTCCACTTT.

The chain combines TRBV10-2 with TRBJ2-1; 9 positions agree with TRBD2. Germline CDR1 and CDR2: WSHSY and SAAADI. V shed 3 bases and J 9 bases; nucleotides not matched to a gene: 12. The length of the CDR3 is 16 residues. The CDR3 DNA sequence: TGCGCCAGCAGTGACCCCCGGGCGGGGGGGCCTGGTGAGCAGTTCTTC. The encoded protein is CASSDPRAGGPGEQFF.

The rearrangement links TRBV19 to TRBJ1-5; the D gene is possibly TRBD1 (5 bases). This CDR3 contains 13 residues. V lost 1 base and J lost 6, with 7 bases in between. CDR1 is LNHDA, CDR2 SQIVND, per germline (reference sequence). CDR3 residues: CASSIGGGQPQHF. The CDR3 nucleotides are TGTGCCAGTAGTATAGGGGGGGGTCAGCCCCAGCATTTT.

In nucleotides, the CDR3 is TGTGCCAGCAGTGCCCCGTCGGGGGGGGGCTACACCTTC. It encodes CASSAPSGGGYTF. The V gene is TRBV28, the J gene TRBJ1-2; D is possibly TRBD1 (5 bases). The CDR3 covers 13 residues. V was shortened by 5 bases and J by 8 bases, with 15 bases between the two germline ends. The germline V gene has CDR1 MDHEN and CDR2 SYDVKM.

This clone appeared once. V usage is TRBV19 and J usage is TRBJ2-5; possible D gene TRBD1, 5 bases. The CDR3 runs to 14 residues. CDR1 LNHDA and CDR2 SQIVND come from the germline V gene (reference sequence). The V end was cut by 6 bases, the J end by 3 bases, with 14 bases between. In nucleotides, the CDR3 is TGTGCCAGTAGGGGCCAGGGTTTTGAAGAGACCCAGTACTTC. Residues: CASRGQGFEETQYF.

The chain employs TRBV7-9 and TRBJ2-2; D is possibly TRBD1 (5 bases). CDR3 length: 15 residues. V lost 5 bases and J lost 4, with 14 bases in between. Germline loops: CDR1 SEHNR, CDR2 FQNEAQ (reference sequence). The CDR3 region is CASSPETAATGELFF. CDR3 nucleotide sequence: TGTGCCAGCAGCCCCGAGACAGCTGCCACCGGGGAGCTGTTTTTT.

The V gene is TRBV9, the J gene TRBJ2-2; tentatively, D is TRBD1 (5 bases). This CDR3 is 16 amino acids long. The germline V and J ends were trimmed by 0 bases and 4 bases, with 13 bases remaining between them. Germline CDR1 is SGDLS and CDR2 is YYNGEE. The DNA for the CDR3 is TGTGCCAGCAGCGTAGGGTTGGGGCCCGGCACCGGGGAGCTGTTTTTT. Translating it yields CASSVGLGPGTGELFF.

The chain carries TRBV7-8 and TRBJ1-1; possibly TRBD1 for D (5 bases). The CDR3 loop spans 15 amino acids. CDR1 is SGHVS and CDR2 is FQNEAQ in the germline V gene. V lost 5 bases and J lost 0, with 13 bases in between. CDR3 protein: CASSIRQGMNTEAFF. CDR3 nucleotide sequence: TGTGCCAGCAGCATCCGTCAGGGAATGAACACTGAAGCTTTCTTT.

CDR3 nucleotide sequence: TGTGCCAGCAGCAAGACCGCTAGCTCCTACGAGCAGTACTTC. Its protein product is CASSKTASSYEQYF. The V call is TRBV6-5, the J call TRBJ2-7; the D is unclear. The V gene's germline CDR1 is MNHEY and CDR2 SVGAGI. The V end was cut by 6 bases, the J end by 0 bases, with 12 bases between. This CDR3 has 14 residues.

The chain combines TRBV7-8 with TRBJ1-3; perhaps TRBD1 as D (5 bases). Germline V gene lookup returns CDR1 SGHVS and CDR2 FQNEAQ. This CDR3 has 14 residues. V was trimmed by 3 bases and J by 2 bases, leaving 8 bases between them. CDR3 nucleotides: TGTGCCAGCAGCTTGGGGACTGCTGGAAACACCATATATTTT. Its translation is CASSLGTAGNTIYF. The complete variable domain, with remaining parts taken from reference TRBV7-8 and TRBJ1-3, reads GAGVSQSPRYKVAKRGQDVALRCDPISGHVSLFWYQQALGQGPEFLTYFQNEAQLDKSGLPSDRFFAERPEGSVSTLKIQRTQQEDSAVYLCASSLGTAGNTIYFGEGSWLTVV.

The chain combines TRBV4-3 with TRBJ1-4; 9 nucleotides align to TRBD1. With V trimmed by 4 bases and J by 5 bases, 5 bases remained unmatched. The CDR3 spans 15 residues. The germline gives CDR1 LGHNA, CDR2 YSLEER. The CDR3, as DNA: TGCGCCAGCAGCCCACAGGGGGCGTGGAATGAAAAACTGTTTTTT. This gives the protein CASSPQGAWNEKLFF.

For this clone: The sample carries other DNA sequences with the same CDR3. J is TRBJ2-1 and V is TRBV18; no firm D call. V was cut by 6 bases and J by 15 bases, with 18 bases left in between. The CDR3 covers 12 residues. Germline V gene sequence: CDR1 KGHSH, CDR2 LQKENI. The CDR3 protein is CASSPAEVRRFF. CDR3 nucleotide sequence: TGTGCCAGCTCTCCAGCCGAGGTACGGCGGTTCTTC.

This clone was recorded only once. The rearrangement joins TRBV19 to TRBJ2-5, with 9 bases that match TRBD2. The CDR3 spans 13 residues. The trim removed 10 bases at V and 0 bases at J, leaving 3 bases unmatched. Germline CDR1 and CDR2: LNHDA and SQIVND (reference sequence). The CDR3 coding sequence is TGTGCCACCATAGCGGGGGACCAAGAGACCCAGTACTTC. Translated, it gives CATIAGDQETQYF.

The CDR3 DNA is TGTGCCAGCGGTAAAATGGGACAGGGAAACAATCAGCCCCAGCATTTT. Translating gives CASGKMGQGNNQPQHF. J is TRBJ1-5 and V is TRBV19; 9 nucleotides agree with TRBD1. The J segment lost 3 bases and the V segment lost 9 bases, leaving 12 bases of the junction unmatched. This CDR3 has 16 residues. Germline V lookup: CDR1 LNHDA, CDR2 SQIVND (reference sequence).

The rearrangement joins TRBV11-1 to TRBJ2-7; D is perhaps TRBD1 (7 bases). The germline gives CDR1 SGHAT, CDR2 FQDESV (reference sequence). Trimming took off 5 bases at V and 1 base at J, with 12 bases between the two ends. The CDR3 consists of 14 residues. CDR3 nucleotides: TGTGCCAGCAGCCAGACAGGGACTTCCTACGAGCAGTACTTC. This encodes CASSQTGTSYEQYF.

As DNA, the CDR3 is TGTGCCAGCAGCTCGGGGACAGGACCCCTAAGAACTGAAGCTTTCTTT. It specifies CASSSGTGPLRTEAFF. The chain is built from TRBV5-6 and TRBJ1-1, with 8 bases identical to TRBD1. The germline V gene encodes CDR1 SGHDT and CDR2 YYEEEE. J lost 5 bases, V lost 3 bases, and 12 bases had no gene match. The CDR3 spans 16 residues.

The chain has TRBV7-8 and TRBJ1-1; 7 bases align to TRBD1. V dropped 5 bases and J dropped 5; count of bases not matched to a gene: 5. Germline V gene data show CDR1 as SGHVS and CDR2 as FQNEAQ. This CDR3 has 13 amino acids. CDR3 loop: CASSKDRVTEAFF. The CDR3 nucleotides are TGTGCCAGCAGCAAAGACAGGGTAACTGAAGCTTTCTTT.

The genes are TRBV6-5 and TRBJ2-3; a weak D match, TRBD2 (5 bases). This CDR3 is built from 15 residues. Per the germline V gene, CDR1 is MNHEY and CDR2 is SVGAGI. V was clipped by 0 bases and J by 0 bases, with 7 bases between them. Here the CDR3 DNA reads TGTGCCAGCAGTTACTCCCCGGGAAGCACAGATACGCAGTATTTT. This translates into CASSYSPGSTDTQYF.

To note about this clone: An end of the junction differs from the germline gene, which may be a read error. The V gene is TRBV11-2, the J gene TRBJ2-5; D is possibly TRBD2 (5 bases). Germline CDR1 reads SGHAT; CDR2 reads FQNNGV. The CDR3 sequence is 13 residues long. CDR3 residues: CASSSLRVEAQYF. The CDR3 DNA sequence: TGTGCCAGCAGCTCCTTGCGGGTAGAGGCCCAGTACTTC.

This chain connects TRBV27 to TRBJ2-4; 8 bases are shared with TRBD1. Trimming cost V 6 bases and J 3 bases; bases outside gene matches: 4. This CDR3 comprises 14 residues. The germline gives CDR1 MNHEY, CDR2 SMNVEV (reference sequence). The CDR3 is CASSPGGYKNIQYF. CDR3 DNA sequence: TGTGCCAGCAGCCCAGGGGGCTACAAAAACATTCAGTACTTC.

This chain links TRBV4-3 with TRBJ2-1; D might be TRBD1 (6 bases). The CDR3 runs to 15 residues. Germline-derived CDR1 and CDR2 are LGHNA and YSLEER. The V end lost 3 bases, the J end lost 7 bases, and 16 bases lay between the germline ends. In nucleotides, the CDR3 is TGCGCCAGCAGCCAGGCCTACTTGAGGGGGAATGAGCAGTTCTTC. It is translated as CASSQAYLRGNEQFF.

This CDR3 reads CASSQNRDTQYF. For the CDR3, the DNA is TGCGCCAGCAGTCAGAACAGAGATACGCAGTATTTT. This chain uses TRBV5-1 with TRBJ2-3; D not certain. Germline V CDR1 and CDR2: SGHRS, YFSETQ. The CDR3 spans 12 residues. Trimming stripped 5 bases from V and 5 bases from J, with 9 bases between.

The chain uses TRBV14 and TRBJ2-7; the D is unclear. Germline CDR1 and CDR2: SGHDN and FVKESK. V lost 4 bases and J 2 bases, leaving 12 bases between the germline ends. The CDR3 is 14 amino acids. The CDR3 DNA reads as TGTGCCAGCAGCCCCCGGCAGGTCCCCTACGAGCAGTACTTC. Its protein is CASSPRQVPYEQYF.

CDR3 sequence reads: CAIRTGPQGGDEQFF. The CDR3 bases are TGTGCCATCAGGACCGGCCCCCAGGGTGGGGATGAGCAGTTCTTC. This rearrangement joins TRBV10-3 to TRBJ2-1, with a tentative D call TRBD1 (5 bases). Trimming left V 6 bases short and J 8 bases short, with 20 bases between. This CDR3 contains 15 residues. Germline V gene data show CDR1 as ENHRY and CDR2 as SYGVKD.

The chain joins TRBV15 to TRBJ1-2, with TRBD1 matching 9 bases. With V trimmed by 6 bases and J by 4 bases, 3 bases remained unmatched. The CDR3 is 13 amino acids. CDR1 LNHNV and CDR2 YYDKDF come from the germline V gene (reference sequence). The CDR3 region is CATSKDRGYGYTF. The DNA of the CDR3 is TGTGCCACCAGTAAGGACAGGGGCTATGGCTACACCTTC.

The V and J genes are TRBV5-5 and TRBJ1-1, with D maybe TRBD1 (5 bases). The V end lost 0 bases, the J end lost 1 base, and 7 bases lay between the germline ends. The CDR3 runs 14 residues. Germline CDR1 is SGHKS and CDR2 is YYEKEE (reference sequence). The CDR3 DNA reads TGTGCCAGCAGCTTGGGCAGGGAGAACACTGAAGCTTTCTTT. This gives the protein CASSLGRENTEAFF.

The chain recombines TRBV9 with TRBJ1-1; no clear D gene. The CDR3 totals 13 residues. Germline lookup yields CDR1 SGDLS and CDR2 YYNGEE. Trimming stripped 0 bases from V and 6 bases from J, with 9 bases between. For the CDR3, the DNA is TGTGCCAGCAGCGTAGCTGGGCACGCTGAAGCTTTCTTT. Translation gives CASSVAGHAEAFF.

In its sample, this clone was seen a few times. Here the CDR3 DNA reads TGTGCCAGCAGCTTCGGGGGTTACGGGGCCAACGTCCTGACTTTC. This codes for CASSFGGYGANVLTF. The chain is built from TRBV7-8 and TRBJ2-6; tentatively, D is TRBD2 (6 bases). This CDR3 contains 15 residues. V lost 3 bases and J 4 bases, leaving 10 bases between the germline ends. The V gene's germline CDR1 is SGHVS and CDR2 FQNEAQ.